The sequence of this T cell receptor (beta chain) was determined in a study of blood T cell repertoires in COVID-19. The CDR3 runs 16 residues. V gave up 1 base and J gave up 0 bases; unmatched junction bases: 2. Per germline, CDR1 SGHVS and CDR2 FQNEAQ. Patients at the Seattle site were enrolled during active infection and followed longitudinally. In the original analysis: Estimation of nucleated cell counts relied on the amplification of reference gene primers. Clones were sequenced by immunoSEQ multiplex PCR, and TCRdb holds only the in-frame ones, with some missing. The V and J calls and the clone size are those of that table, but D and trimming were determined from the DNA. The table lists about 64,000 clones, roughly 88% of them singletons.

The chain combines TRBV7-8 with TRBJ2-3, with 9 bases that match TRBD2. The sample comprised peripheral blood. The sequence came from a woman aged 60 to 75 with COVID-19, enrolled during active disease. The CDR3 DNA sequence: TGTGCCAGCAGCTTAGGGCTAGCGGGGAGCACAGATACGCAGTATTTT. The encoded protein is CASSLGLAGSTDTQYF.